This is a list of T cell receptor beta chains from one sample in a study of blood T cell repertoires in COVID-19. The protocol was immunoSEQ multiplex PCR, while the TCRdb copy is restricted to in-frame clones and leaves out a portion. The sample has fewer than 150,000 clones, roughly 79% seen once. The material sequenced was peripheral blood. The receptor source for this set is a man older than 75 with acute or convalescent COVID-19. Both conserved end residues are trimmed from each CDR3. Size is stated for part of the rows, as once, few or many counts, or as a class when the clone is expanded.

AWSGARGETQY	TRBV30	TRBJ2-5	few
ARRGTGRTEAF	TRBV7-5	TRBJ1-1	-
ASSFGDRVYTEAF	TRBV5-8	TRBJ1-1	-
ASSSLRRDSGNTIY	TRBV7-9	TRBJ1-3	-
ASSQGGSSYNSPLH	TRBV4-2	TRBJ1-6	-
ASSLTENYGYT	TRBV28	TRBJ1-2	-
ASSEGGQGVYEQY	TRBV6-1	TRBJ2-7	few
ASSPTYGQGETQY	TRBV18	TRBJ2-5	-
ASSLTGATEAF	TRBV5-1	TRBJ1-1	-
ASSSGLATGEQY	TRBV5-1	TRBJ2-7	once
ASSQYSGTGANEQF	TRBV4-2	TRBJ2-1	-
ASSLITDTQY	TRBV5-1	TRBJ2-3	few
ASSFRLAGGSKQY	TRBV28	TRBJ2-7	-
ASSVGQVNYGYT	TRBV2	TRBJ1-2	-
ASSGAPTGGWTEAF	TRBV2	TRBJ1-1	-
ASSLSQGYGYT	TRBV27	TRBJ1-2	few
ASSDSTGSSYNSPLH	TRBV2	TRBJ1-6	-
SVLSPTGTAEQY	TRBV29-1	TRBJ2-7	-
ASRTTTDEKLF	TRBV5-6	TRBJ1-4	-
ASSLGTGFDSPLH	TRBV27	TRBJ1-6	-
ASSLPGPAYNEQF	TRBV5-4	TRBJ2-1	-
ASSPYSGSVGGYT	TRBV5-5	TRBJ1-2	once
ASSDIHSGTGGSDTQY	TRBV25-1	TRBJ2-3	-
ASSFRRGGDGYT	TRBV11-1	TRBJ1-2	many
ASSFSRQYSNQPQH	TRBV19	TRBJ1-5	-
ASSPIDIQGGNSPLH	TRBV18	TRBJ1-6	-
ASSSNDNEQF	TRBV28	TRBJ2-1	-